These 2 T cell receptor beta chains share one sample of origin, sequenced in a study of CD8+CD57+ T cells in acquired aplastic anemia. Profiles of TCR beta VDJ and CDR3 were generated from a genomic DNA template. TCRdb recomputed calls from the reads with MiXCR, one row per CDR3 protein. The repertoire holds 400,000 to 450,000 distinct CDR3 sequences, approximately 70% seen once, with less than 4% in the top ten. Sequencing was performed on sorted CD4+, CD8+, or CD8+CD57+ T cells (not recorded which) from PBMCs. The origin of the receptors is a human donor in good health, serving as a control.

Concerning this clonotype itself: An end of the junction differs from the germline gene, which may be a read error. The V and J genes are TRBV7-3 and TRBJ1-1; maybe TRBD1 (5 bases). The CDR3 consists of 13 residues. The germline V gene encodes CDR1 SGHTA and CDR2 FQGTGA. The CDR3 region is CASSPRGGTEEHF. The CDR3 DNA reads as TGTGCCAGCAGCCCAAGGGGAGGGACCGAAGAGCACTTT. Filled out from reference TRBV7-3 and TRBJ1-1, the complete variable domain reads GAGVSQTPSNKVTEKGKYVELRCDPISGHTALYWYRQSLGQGPEFLIYFQGTGAADDSGLPNDRFFAVRPEGSVSTLKIQRTERGDSAVYLCASSPRGGTEEHFGQGTRLTVV.

This chain uses TRBV2 with TRBJ1-5; D is possibly TRBD1 (5 bases). The CDR3 runs 15 residues. The germline V and J ends were trimmed by 2 bases and 7 bases, with 15 bases remaining between them. Germline CDR1 and CDR2: SNHLY and FYNNEI. The CDR3 DNA follows: TGTGCCAGCAGTGAACCGTCATGGGGCGGCCAGCCCCAGCATTTT. As protein: CASSEPSWGGQPQHF.